This T cell receptor beta chain comes out of a study of chemoradiotherapy in HPV16-positive cancers. Study-level points and caveats: During treatment, candidate HPV-specific clones and E7-related motifs expanded in tumor.

Clones were sequenced by immunoSEQ multiplex PCR, and TCRdb holds only the in-frame ones, with some missing. This sample has 7,500 to 9,500 clones, with approximately 77% found just once. Repeated repertoire sampling spanned the course of chemoradiotherapy. Concerning this clone: What it binds is not known.

The CDR3 has 14 amino acids. Per the germline V gene, CDR1 is LNHDA and CDR2 is SQIVND (reference sequence). V lost 8 bases, J lost 0 bases, and 12 bases lay in between. The rearrangement uses TRBV19 and TRBJ2-3, with D unclear. The clonotype was recovered from a human donor with HPV-associated anogenital cancer. This specimen was tumor tissue, taken from a patient who underwent chemoradiotherapy. CDR3 region: CASSFTDSTDTQYF. The CDR3 bases are TGTGCCAGTTCCTTCACCGACAGCACAGATACGCAGTATTTT.